This TCR beta chain was recorded in a study of cytomegalovirus exposure and HLA in healthy donors. On the study more broadly: Previous work identified roughly 110 million unique TCR beta sequences from 150 million to 200 million T cells. Overall study results and limits: Associated with cytomegalovirus, according to the listing, were 150 to 200 TCR beta chains. Rare sequences made up most TCRs, while some public TCRs were found in many donors.

Concerning this clone itself: What it recognizes is unknown.

The germline CDR1 and CDR2 sequences are SEHNR and FQNEAQ (reference sequence). The CDR3 loop spans 15 amino acids. V trimming: 2 bases; J trimming: 6 bases; junction bases outside the gene matches: 7. Primers for the PCR totalled 60 Vbeta and 13 Jbeta. Here immunoSEQ multiplex PCR was the method, and the copy in TCRdb shows in-frame clones only, minus some. The sample includes about 170,000 clones, over 60% seen only once; the top ten take roughly 1.6%. The sequenced sample consisted of PBMCs. The source is a girl between 10 and 17 years old in good health and CMV-seronegative. The V gene is TRBV7-9, the J gene TRBJ2-3; TRBD2 agrees at 8 bases. The CDR3 sequence: CASSLRSGGGDTQYF. The CDR3 nucleotides are TGTGCCAGCAGCTTAAGGAGCGGGGGAGGCGATACGCAGTATTTT.